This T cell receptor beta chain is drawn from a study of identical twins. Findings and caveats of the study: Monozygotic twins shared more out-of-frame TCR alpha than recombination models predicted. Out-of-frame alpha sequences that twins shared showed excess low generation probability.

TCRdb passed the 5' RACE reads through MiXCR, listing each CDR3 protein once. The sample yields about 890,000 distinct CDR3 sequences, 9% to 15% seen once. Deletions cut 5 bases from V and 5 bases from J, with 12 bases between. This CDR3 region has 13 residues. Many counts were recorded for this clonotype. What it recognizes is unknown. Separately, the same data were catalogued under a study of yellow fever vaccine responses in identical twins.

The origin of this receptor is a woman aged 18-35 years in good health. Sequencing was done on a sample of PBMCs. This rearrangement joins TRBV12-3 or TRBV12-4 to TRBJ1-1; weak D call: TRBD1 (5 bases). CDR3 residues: CASSLGTRTEAFF. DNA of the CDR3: TGTGCCAGCAGTCTGGGGACCAGGACTGAAGCTTTCTTT.